This T cell receptor (beta chain) emerged from a study of cytomegalovirus exposure and HLA in healthy donors. The overall study: Among the approximately 410 genotyped donors, 65% to 85% were placed in the Caucasian-associated ancestry cluster. Study observations and caveats: A few chains tied to CMV proved CMV antigen-specific in vitro. Per a later analysis, HLA-associated TCR beta chains showed more clonal expansion than other, equally common TCR beta chains.

The primer mix had 60 Vbeta and 13 Jbeta primers. Generated by immunoSEQ multiplex PCR, the TCRdb table keeps only in-frame clones and is missing some. Recorded for this sample: approximately 42,000 clones. Healthy bone marrow donors made up the cohort. V was cut by 0 bases and J by 1 base, with 14 bases left in between. CDR1 is SGHRS and CDR2 is YFSETQ in the germline V gene. This CDR3 is 17 amino acids long. Of note for this clone: Antigen: not known.

The specimen was PBMCs. The chain joins TRBV5-1 to TRBJ1-5; TRBD1 is a possible D gene (6 bases). This sequence originates from a male donor in good health and CMV-seronegative. DNA for the CDR3: TGCGCCAGCAGCTTGGAGGGGGACATTTCCAGCAATCAGCCCCAGCATTTT. Its translation is CASSLEGDISSNQPQHF.